The 11 T cell receptor beta chains given below trace back to one sample, sequenced in a study of metastatic and nonmetastatic thyroid tumors. Thyroid surgery was performed in patients who had received no treatment beforehand. TCRdb reassembled clones from the PCR reads with MiXCR. Seen here are around 16,000 clones, about an eighth observed once, and the top ten hold 15% to 20%. Sequenced material: tumor tissue. The receptors come from a female donor with papillary thyroid cancer or a benign thyroid nodule (not recorded which). Some clones in this sample may be carry-over from other donors' samples.

This clone was seen at least ten times. The V gene is TRBV5-1, the J gene TRBJ2-7; 9 positions agree with TRBD2. This CDR3 is built from 15 residues. V shed 4 bases, J shed 3 bases, and the junction held 8 bases outside the gene matches. Germline CDR1 SGHRS, CDR2 YFSETQ. CDR3 bases: TGCGCCAGCAGCAAGCGACTAGCGGCAGACTACGAGCAGTACTTC. Its translation: CASSKRLAADYEQYF. Complete variable domain (other parts from reference TRBV5-1 and TRBJ2-7): KAGVTQTPRYLIKTRGQQVTLSCSPISGHRSVSWYQQTPGQGLQFLFEYFSETQRNKGNFPGRFSGRQFSNSRSEMNVSTLELGDSALYLCASSKRLAADYEQYFGPGTRLTVT.

This clone occurred many times. The gene calls are TRBV13 and TRBJ1-1; D is unresolved. The CDR3 loop spans 14 amino acids. Germline V gene lookup returns CDR1 PRHDT and CDR2 FYEKMQ (reference sequence). Trimming removed 4 bases at V and 3 bases at J, with 12 bases between. The CDR3 nucleotides are TGTGCCAGCAGCTCCTTGGTCGGGTACACTGAAGCTTTCTTT. It encodes CASSSLVGYTEAFF.

In its sample, this clone was seen many times. The chain employs TRBV6-4 and TRBJ2-7; TRBD2 matches 14 bases. The length of the CDR3 is 15 residues. The germline CDR1 and CDR2 sequences are MRHNA and SNTAGT. Losses at the gene ends were 6 bases for V and 7 bases for J; bases not matched to a gene: 8. The CDR3 DNA follows: TGTGCCAGCAGGGCCGGACTAGCGGGGGGAGAGGAGCAGTACTTC. As protein: CASRAGLAGGEEQYF.

This clone was found a few times. The chain uses TRBV6-1 and TRBJ1-4; 7 positions agree with TRBD1. V lost 6 bases to trimming and J lost 6 bases; unmatched junction nucleotides: 7. CDR3 length equals 14 residues. Germline values: CDR1 MNHNS, CDR2 SASEGT. The CDR3 region is CASRSAGGDEKLFF. In nucleotides, the CDR3 is TGTGCCAGCAGGAGTGCAGGGGGAGATGAAAAACTGTTTTTT.

This clone has just a few counts. A single base separates this from a much larger clone, so it may be a read error. This chain joins TRBV5-1 and TRBJ2-3; no clear D gene. Germline V gene sequence: CDR1 SGHRS, CDR2 YFSETQ. CDR3 length: 13 amino acids. DNA of the CDR3: TGCGCCAGCAGCTTTGGCAGTCCAGATGCGCAGTATTTT. Protein sequence: CASSFGSPDAQYF. Full variable domain (rest looked up from reference TRBV5-1 and TRBJ2-3): KAGVTQTPRYLIKTRGQQVTLSCSPISGHRSVSWYQQTPGQGLQFLFEYFSETQRNKGNFPGRFSGRQFSNSRSEMNVSTLELGDSALYLCASSFGSPDAQYFGPGTRLTVL.

Details on this clone: A much larger clone differs by one base, so this may be a read error. The rearrangement links TRBV10-3 to TRBJ2-3; 9 nucleotides line up with TRBD2. Germline V gene lookup returns CDR1 ENHRY and CDR2 SYGVKD. The CDR3 is made up of 15 amino acids. Here the CDR3 reads CTITSGLAGADTQYF. CDR3 nucleotides: TGTACCATCACCTCGGGACTAGCCGGGGCAGATACGCAGTATTTT.

A few counts support this clone. This could be a read error, since a much larger clone is one nucleotide away. This rearrangement joins TRBV28 to TRBJ1-4; 9 nucleotides match TRBD1. The CDR3 consists of 17 residues. CDR1 is MDHEN, CDR2 SYDVKM, per germline. In DNA form, the CDR3 reads TGTGCCAGCACCCCGGGGACAGGGAGTGTGACTAATGAAAAACCGTTTTTT. Its translation is CASTPGTGSVTNEKPFF.

This clone was observed at least ten times. The V gene is TRBV4-1, the J gene TRBJ1-2; 7 positions match TRBD1. This CDR3 region has 13 residues. Germline loops: CDR1 MGHRA, CDR2 YSYEKL. J was trimmed by 6 bases and V by 5 bases; bases with no gene match: 6. CDR3 protein: CASSVQGGDGYTF. The CDR3, as DNA: TGCGCCAGCAGCGTCCAGGGGGGAGATGGCTACACCTTC.

This clone appeared a single time. The chain recombines TRBV20-1 with TRBJ1-2, with 7 bases fitting TRBD1. V gave up 0 bases and J gave up 3 bases; unmatched junction bases: 4. This CDR3 has 14 amino acids. Germline V lookup: CDR1 DFQATT, CDR2 SNEGSKA (reference sequence). CDR3 coding DNA: TGCAGTGCTAGAGACGGACAGGACGACTATGGCTACACCTTC. This sequence encodes CSARDGQDDYGYTF.

This clone was counted at least ten times. The chain has TRBV7-9 and TRBJ2-1; a weak D match, TRBD2 (7 bases). V was pared by 4 bases and J by 5 bases, with 15 bases between. This CDR3 spans 15 amino acids. Germline CDR1 reads SEHNR; CDR2 reads FQNEAQ (reference sequence). The CDR3 sequence: CASSSGAGANNEQFF. CDR3 sequence (DNA): TGTGCCAGCAGCTCCGGTGCGGGGGCAAACAATGAGCAGTTCTTC.

The sample holds many counts of this clone. The chain couples TRBV7-8 to TRBJ1-4; unclear D gene. Germline CDR1 reads SGHVS; CDR2 reads FQNEAQ. The V gene lost 5 bases and the J gene lost 2 bases, with 9 bases spanning the gap. The CDR3 runs to 14 residues. The CDR3 region is CASSPSETNEKLFF. Here the CDR3 DNA reads TGTGCCAGCAGCCCGTCTGAGACTAATGAAAAACTGTTTTTT.